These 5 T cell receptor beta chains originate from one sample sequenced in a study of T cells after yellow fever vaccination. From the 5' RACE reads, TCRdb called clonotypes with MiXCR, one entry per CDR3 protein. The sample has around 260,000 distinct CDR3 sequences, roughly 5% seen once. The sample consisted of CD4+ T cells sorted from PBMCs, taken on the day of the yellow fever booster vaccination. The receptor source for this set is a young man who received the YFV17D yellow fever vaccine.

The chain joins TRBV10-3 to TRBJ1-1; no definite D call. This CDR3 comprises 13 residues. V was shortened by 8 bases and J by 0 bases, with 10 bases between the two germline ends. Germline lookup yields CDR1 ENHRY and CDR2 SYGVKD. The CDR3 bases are TGTGCCATCCGAGACTTCATGAACACTGAAGCTTTCTTT. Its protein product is CAIRDFMNTEAFF.

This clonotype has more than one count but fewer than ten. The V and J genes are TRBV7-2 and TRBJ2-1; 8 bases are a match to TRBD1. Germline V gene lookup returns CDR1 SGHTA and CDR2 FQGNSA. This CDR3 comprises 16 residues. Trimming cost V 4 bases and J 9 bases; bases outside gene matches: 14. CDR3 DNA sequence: TGTGCCAGCAGCTCCCAGGCGACAGGGGATTGGGTTGAGCAGTTCTTC. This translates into CASSSQATGDWVEQFF.

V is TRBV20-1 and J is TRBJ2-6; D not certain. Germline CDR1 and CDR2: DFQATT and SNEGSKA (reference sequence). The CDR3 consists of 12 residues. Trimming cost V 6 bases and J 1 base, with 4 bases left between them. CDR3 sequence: CSAPSGANVLTF. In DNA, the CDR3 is TGCAGTGCCCCATCTGGGGCCAACGTCCTGACTTTC.

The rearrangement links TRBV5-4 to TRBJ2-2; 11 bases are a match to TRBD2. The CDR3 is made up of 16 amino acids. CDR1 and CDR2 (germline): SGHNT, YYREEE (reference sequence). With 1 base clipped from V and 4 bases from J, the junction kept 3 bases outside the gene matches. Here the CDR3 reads CASSLLLAGVTGELFF. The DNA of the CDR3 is TGTGCCAGCAGCTTGTTACTAGCGGGGGTCACCGGGGAGCTGTTTTTT.

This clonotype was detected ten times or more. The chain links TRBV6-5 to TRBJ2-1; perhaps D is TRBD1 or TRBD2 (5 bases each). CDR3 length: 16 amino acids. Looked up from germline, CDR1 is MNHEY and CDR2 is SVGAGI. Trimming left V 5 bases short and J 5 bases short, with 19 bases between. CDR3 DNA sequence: TGTGCCAGCAGTGATGTCCGGGGCTTAAGGGACAATGAGCAGTTCTTC. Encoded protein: CASSDVRGLRDNEQFF.